These 32 T cell receptor beta chains were all obtained from the same sample, sequenced in a study of early T cells in non-severe SARS-CoV-2 infection. MiXCR, applied by TCRdb to the 5' RACE reads, yields one record per CDR3 protein. The sample includes over 85,000 distinct CDR3 sequences, roughly 12% seen only once; the top ten take around 3.7%. This specimen consisted of whole blood, obtained at baseline. These receptor sequences come from an adult who was a healthcare worker with PCR-confirmed SARS-CoV-2 infection or an uninfected control (not recorded which).

This chain links TRBV10-3 with TRBJ1-1, with D unclear. Germline values: CDR1 ENHRY, CDR2 SYGVKD. The CDR3 is made up of 13 amino acids. Trimming removed 7 bases from V and 1 base from J, with 10 bases in between. The CDR3 DNA is TGTGCCATCACTAACACAGAGAACACTGAAGCTTTCTTT. This codes for CAITNTENTEAFF.

The V gene is TRBV5-1, the J gene TRBJ2-5; TRBD2 agrees at 8 bases. CDR1 is SGHRS, CDR2 YFSETQ, per germline. The CDR3 has 15 residues. V was clipped by 2 bases and J by 1 base; unmatched bases: 4. For the CDR3, the DNA is TGCGCCAGCAGCTTACGGCTAGCGGGCCAAGAGACCCAGTACTTC. Protein sequence: CASSLRLAGQETQYF.

This clonotype was seen only a few times. V usage is TRBV9 and J usage is TRBJ2-3, with D possibly being TRBD2 (6 bases). The germline CDR1 and CDR2 sequences are SGDLS and YYNGEE. V was pared by 4 bases and J by 2 bases, with 17 bases between. This CDR3 spans 16 amino acids. CDR3 amino acids: CASSSTARGTTDTQYF. The CDR3 DNA reads TGTGCCAGCAGCTCCACCGCCCGGGGGACCACAGATACGCAGTATTTT.

CDR3 coding DNA: TGCGCCAGCAGCCAAGTTCCAGAGTACGAGCAGTACTTC. Translating gives CASSQVPEYEQYF. The V gene is TRBV4-1, the J gene TRBJ2-7, with D unresolved. Trimming took 1 base from V and 4 from J, leaving 8 bases between them. CDR1 is MGHRA and CDR2 is YSYEKL in the germline V gene. CDR3 length: 13 residues.

This clonotype showed up just a few times. V and J are TRBV6-6 and TRBJ1-4; weak D call: TRBD1 (5 bases). The CDR3 consists of 15 residues. Germline V gene sequence: CDR1 MNHNY, CDR2 SVGAGI (reference sequence). V gave up 5 bases and J gave up 2 bases, with 12 bases separating them. The CDR3 bases are TGTGCCAGCAGTACGCGCGGGGGGACTAATGAAAAACTGTTTTTT. Amino acids: CASSTRGGTNEKLFF.

The chain combines TRBV6-5 with TRBJ1-3, with D maybe TRBD1 (6 bases). Looked up from germline, CDR1 is MNHEY and CDR2 is SVGAGI. The CDR3 sequence is 15 residues long. The V gene lost 4 bases and the J gene lost 3 bases, with 13 bases spanning the gap. For the CDR3, the DNA is TGTGCCAGCAGTTCAACAGGGTTAAGTGGAAACACCATATATTTT. Encoded protein: CASSSTGLSGNTIYF.

This clonotype has more than one count but fewer than ten. The gene calls are TRBV6-5 and TRBJ2-1; D gene uncertain. Germline values: CDR1 MNHEY, CDR2 SVGAGI. V lost 5 bases to trimming and J lost 5 bases, with 10 bases between them. The CDR3 extends over 13 amino acids. The chain's CDR3 is CASSIRIDNEQFF. CDR3 bases: TGTGCCAGCAGTATCCGGATCGACAATGAGCAGTTCTTC.

This clonotype was detected ten times or more. This sequence joins TRBV3-1 and TRBJ2-7; TRBD2 agrees at 9 bases. CDR3 length: 15 amino acids. The germline V gene encodes CDR1 LGHDT and CDR2 YNNKEL (reference sequence). The ends lost 5 bases at V and 2 bases at J; junction bases unmatched: 7. The CDR3 nucleotides are TGTGCCAGCAGCTACTCGACTAGCGGTGCCTACGAGCAGTACTTC. This gives the protein CASSYSTSGAYEQYF.

This clonotype was recorded many times. V usage is TRBV12-3 or TRBV12-4 and J usage is TRBJ2-5; D is possibly TRBD1 (6 bases). The CDR3 runs 15 residues. The germline V and J ends were trimmed by 3 bases and 4 bases, with 15 bases remaining between them. The CDR3 here is CASSFGRGRSETQYF. Written as DNA, the CDR3 is TGTGCCAGCAGTTTTGGCAGGGGAAGGTCAGAGACCCAGTACTTC.

This clonotype turned up a few times. This sequence joins TRBV7-2 and TRBJ2-2, with 9 bases that match TRBD2. The CDR3 runs 17 residues. V lost 5 bases, J lost 5 bases, and 12 bases stayed unmatched. Per the germline V gene, CDR1 is SGHTA and CDR2 is FQGNSA. The CDR3 here is CASSPQIAGAGTGELFF. The CDR3 nucleotides are TGTGCCAGCAGCCCTCAAATAGCGGGGGCAGGTACCGGGGAGCTGTTTTTT.

This chain joins TRBV5-1 and TRBJ2-5, with 7 bases identical to TRBD1. The J segment lost 3 bases and the V segment lost 0 bases, leaving 5 bases of the junction unmatched. Germline-derived CDR1 and CDR2 are SGHRS and YFSETQ. CDR3 length equals 15 residues. CDR3 DNA sequence: TGCGCCAGCAGCTTGGCCGGGCAGGGGGAAGAGACCCAGTACTTC. Translating gives CASSLAGQGEETQYF.

In this sample, this clonotype turned up a few times. V and J are TRBV20-1 and TRBJ2-5, with unresolved D. With 2 bases removed from V and 5 bases from J, the gap between germline ends came to 12 bases. Germline lookup yields CDR1 DFQATT and CDR2 SNEGSKA (reference sequence). The CDR3 is made up of 13 amino acids. The CDR3 bases are TGCAGTGCTAGACCAGATAACACGGAGACCCAGTACTTC. Translated, it gives CSARPDNTETQYF.

The sample holds a few counts of this clonotype. This chain uses TRBV11-2 with TRBJ2-2, with 10 bases fitting TRBD2. The CDR3 covers 15 residues. Trimming took 11 bases from V and 2 from J; bases not matched to a gene: 8. Germline lookup yields CDR1 SGHAT and CDR2 FQNNGV. CDR3 DNA sequence: TGTGCCGGAGCAAGGACTAGCGGAAACACCGGGGAGCTGTTTTTT. Translating it yields CAGARTSGNTGELFF.

This clonotype occurred a few times. The gene calls are TRBV20-1 and TRBJ1-4, with TRBD1 identical over 7 bases. In germline, CDR1 is DFQATT, CDR2 SNEGSKA (reference sequence). Trimming cost V 4 bases and J 3 bases; bases outside gene matches: 5. This CDR3 is 14 amino acids long. The CDR3 DNA reads as TGCAGTGCTACTTCACAGGGGCCTAATGAAAAACTGTTTTTT. Encoded protein: CSATSQGPNEKLFF.

This clonotype was seen more than once but under ten times. CDR3 amino acids: CASRGHGGLGYEQYF. The CDR3, as DNA: TGTGCCAGCAGGGGACATGGGGGTTTGGGCTACGAGCAGTACTTC. This chain links TRBV6-1 with TRBJ2-7; D may be TRBD1 (6 bases). V was cut by 6 bases and J by 3 bases, with 18 bases left in between. The CDR3 extends over 15 amino acids. Germline V gene lookup returns CDR1 MNHNS and CDR2 SASEGT.

The chain carries TRBV29-1 and TRBJ2-7, with no clear D. This CDR3 has 13 amino acids. CDR1 and CDR2 from the germline V gene are SQVTM and ANQGSEA. V was clipped by 2 bases and J by 2 bases, with 10 bases between them. The CDR3 DNA reads as TGCAGCGTTGAACAGGCGAATACCTACGAGCAGTACTTC. Translating gives CSVEQANTYEQYF.

The chain links TRBV6-2 or TRBV6-3 to TRBJ2-1, with D uncertain. This CDR3 region has 19 residues. In germline, CDR1 is MNHEY, CDR2 SVGEGT. Trimming took off 3 bases at V and 0 bases at J, with 21 bases between the two ends. The CDR3 loop reads CASSYTPMNGRSSYNEQFF. For the CDR3, the DNA is TGTGCCAGCAGTTATACCCCCATGAACGGCCGGAGCTCCTACAATGAGCAGTTCTTC.

V gene TRBV3-1 combines with J gene TRBJ1-6; no clear D. The germline gives CDR1 LGHDT, CDR2 YNNKEL (reference sequence). V gave up 1 base and J gave up 4 bases, with 11 bases separating them. The CDR3 runs 16 residues. The CDR3 here is CASSQGGLTYNSPLHF. The CDR3 coding sequence is TGTGCCAGCAGCCAAGGTGGACTTACATATAATTCACCCCTCCACTTT.

This clonotype was counted a few times. The chain has TRBV28 and TRBJ1-1; no clear D gene. There are 12 residues in the CDR3. V was shortened by 7 bases and J by 1 base, with 7 bases between the two germline ends. CDR1 and CDR2 (germline): MDHEN, SYDVKM. In DNA form, the CDR3 reads TGTGCCAGCAAAGAGGGGAACACTGAAGCTTTCTTT. Translated: CASKEGNTEAFF.

The CDR3 spells CASSLRDLTIYEQYF. The CDR3 nucleotides are TGTGCCAGCAGCCTGAGGGACCTGACTATCTACGAGCAGTACTTC. V usage is TRBV5-6 and J usage is TRBJ2-7; D might be TRBD1 or TRBD2, each matching 5 bases. This CDR3 has 15 amino acids. The germline V gene encodes CDR1 SGHDT and CDR2 YYEEEE. Trimming pared 4 bases from V and 3 bases from J, leaving 17 bases between.

This clonotype was observed a handful of times. The genes are TRBV2 and TRBJ1-4; no reliable D call. CDR3 length: 16 amino acids. Trimming left V 6 bases short and J 7 bases short, with 21 bases between. CDR1 and CDR2 (germline): SNHLY, FYNNEI. The CDR3 region has the DNA TGTGCCAGCAGCGCCGAACTTCAGTGGATAGGTGAAAAACTGTTTTTT. Its translation is CASSAELQWIGEKLFF.

This rearrangement joins TRBV25-1 to TRBJ1-3; no reliable D call. Trimming left V 7 bases short and J 0 bases short, with 7 bases between. Per the germline V gene, CDR1 is MGHDK and CDR2 is SYGVNS. CDR3 length: 13 amino acids. CDR3 coding DNA: TGTGCCAGCACGACCGTCTCTGGAAACACCATATATTTT. As protein: CASTTVSGNTIYF.

The chain carries TRBV19 and TRBJ2-1, with TRBD1 matching 9 bases. J lost 6 bases, V lost 3 bases, and 6 bases had no gene match. The CDR3 length is 15 residues. Germline-derived CDR1 and CDR2 are LNHDA and SQIVND (reference sequence). The CDR3 loop reads CASSIGQGPSNEQFF. The CDR3 DNA follows: TGTGCCAGTAGTATTGGACAGGGGCCCTCCAATGAGCAGTTCTTC.

The V gene is TRBV10-3, the J gene TRBJ1-1, with D perhaps TRBD1 (5 bases). The CDR3 length is 17 residues. Germline V lookup: CDR1 ENHRY, CDR2 SYGVKD. V was pared by 0 bases and J by 1 base, with 15 bases between. Here the CDR3 DNA reads TGTGCCATCAGTGAGTCGACAGATGGACGCCGGAACACTGAAGCTTTCTTT. Translating gives CAISESTDGRRNTEAFF.

This clonotype turned up a few times. The chain links TRBV15 to TRBJ2-3; 11 bases align to TRBD2. CDR1 is LNHNV, CDR2 YYDKDF, per germline (reference sequence). After removal of 7 bases from V and 2 bases from J, the junction contained 11 bases not matched to a gene. The CDR3 contains 17 residues. CDR3 in amino acids: CATTSTTSGGSTDTQYF. DNA for the CDR3: TGTGCCACCACCTCAACAACTAGCGGGGGTTCCACAGATACGCAGTATTTT.

V gene TRBV29-1 combines with J gene TRBJ1-2; D is possibly TRBD1 (5 bases). Germline V gives CDR1 SQVTM, CDR2 ANQGSEA. The CDR3 has 13 amino acids. With 2 bases removed from V and 3 bases from J, the gap between germline ends came to 10 bases. The CDR3 coding sequence is TGCAGCGTTGAAAGGGCAGGGCACTATGGCTACACCTTC. Amino acid sequence: CSVERAGHYGYTF.

This clonotype was seen a handful of times. V and J are TRBV6-1 and TRBJ2-2; possibly TRBD2 for D (6 bases). The V end lost 5 bases, the J end lost 1 base, and 14 bases lay between the germline ends. The length of the CDR3 is 16 residues. Germline lookup yields CDR1 MNHNS and CDR2 SASEGT. The CDR3 region is CASSRYGTQNTGELFF. For the CDR3, the DNA is TGTGCCAGCAGTCGATATGGGACTCAGAACACCGGGGAGCTGTTTTTT.

This clonotype was seen a few times. The chain employs TRBV6-6 and TRBJ1-2; D not resolved. Trimming removed 0 bases at V and 4 bases at J, with 9 bases between. Germline CDR1 reads MNHNY; CDR2 reads SVGAGI (reference sequence). The CDR3 extends over 14 amino acids. The CDR3 here is CASSYSLDGYGYTF. As DNA, the CDR3 is TGTGCCAGCAGTTACTCGCTCGATGGCTATGGCTACACCTTC.

The sample holds a few counts of this clonotype. The chain is built from TRBV6-6 and TRBJ1-5; 7 bases line up with TRBD1. Trimming cost V 4 bases and J 6 bases; bases outside gene matches: 3. The CDR3 extends over 13 amino acids. Germline CDR1 MNHNY, CDR2 SVGAGI (reference sequence). CDR3 bases: TGTGCCAGCAGTTCAGGGGGGAGTCAGCCCCAGCATTTT. Translation gives CASSSGGSQPQHF.

The chain has TRBV6-1 and TRBJ2-7, with 8 nucleotides matching TRBD1. CDR3 length equals 13 residues. Germline CDR1 MNHNS, CDR2 SASEGT. J was trimmed by 4 bases and V by 8 bases; bases with no gene match: 7. The CDR3 DNA sequence: TGTGCCAGCGGCAGGGGGCGCGAGTACGAGCAGTACTTC. Translating gives CASGRGREYEQYF.

The chain couples TRBV24-1 to TRBJ2-2; 8 bases fit TRBD1. CDR3 size: 15 residues. Germline CDR1 is KGHDR and CDR2 is SFDVKD. The ends lost 7 bases at V and 4 bases at J; junction bases unmatched: 7. In nucleotides, the CDR3 is TGTGCCACCAGAGCAGGGGGCGGAAGCACCGGGGAGCTGTTTTTT. Encoded protein: CATRAGGGSTGELFF.

The chain joins TRBV7-3 to TRBJ1-1, with D uncertain. The CDR3 is 15 amino acids. Germline V lookup: CDR1 SGHTA, CDR2 FQGTGA. V was pared by 0 bases and J by 4 bases, with 12 bases between. CDR3 in DNA: TGTGCCAGCAGCTTAACTCAACTGGGTTTCACTGAAGCTTTCTTT. Its protein product is CASSLTQLGFTEAFF.